The 30 T cell receptor beta chains given below trace back to one sample, sequenced in a study of blood T cells in healthy people across ages. It was with a sample-barcoded 5' primer and a J-beta primer mix that a second PCR of roughly 7 to 12 cycles was run. TCRdb reprocessed the 5' RACE reads via MiXCR and lists one record per CDR3 protein. The data contain about 1,500,000 distinct CDR3 sequences, 28% of them singletons. The sequenced sample was blood. Every receptor here comes from a woman in her twenties or thirties in good health.

The sample holds a few counts of this clonotype. This chain uses TRBV12-3 or TRBV12-4 with TRBJ1-4; no firm D call. Trimming removed 8 bases from V and 8 bases from J, with 18 bases in between. The length of the CDR3 is 14 residues. The CDR3 nucleotides are TGTGCCAGCGCTGCCACCGGAAGGCAGGAAAAACTGTTTTTT. This codes for CASAATGRQEKLFF.

CDR3 in DNA: TGTGCCAGCCCCGAAGAAGGGTGGCATTTT. Its translation is CASPEEGWHF. The chain has TRBV27 and TRBJ1-5; no clear D. The V gene lost 8 bases and the J gene lost 15 bases, with 14 bases spanning the gap. The CDR3 has 10 amino acids. The germline V gene encodes CDR1 MNHEY and CDR2 SMNVEV (reference sequence).

This clonotype was seen a handful of times. The J gene is TRBJ2-7, the V gene TRBV3-1, with TRBD1 as a possible D gene (6 bases). V dropped 3 bases and J dropped 1 base, with 10 bases sitting between them. There are 14 residues in the CDR3. Germline V gene sequence: CDR1 LGHDT, CDR2 YNNKEL (reference sequence). In DNA form, the CDR3 reads TGTGCCAGCAGCCATACTGGACAGTCCTACGAGCAGTACTTC. It encodes CASSHTGQSYEQYF.

The chain has TRBV12-3 or TRBV12-4 and TRBJ2-2; 10 nucleotides align to TRBD1. CDR3 size: 16 residues. V shed 6 bases, J shed 6 bases, and the junction held 10 bases outside the gene matches. The CDR3: CASSPRTGGTAGELFF. CDR3 nucleotides: TGTGCCAGCAGCCCCCGGACAGGGGGAACGGCCGGGGAGCTGTTTTTT.

This clonotype was observed a handful of times. Germline is not matched at one junction end, which may reflect a read error. The chain couples TRBV15 to TRBJ2-2; 7 positions agree with TRBD1. CDR1 and CDR2 from the germline V gene are LNHNV and YYDKDF (reference sequence). The CDR3 totals 17 residues. The CDR3 spells CATSGEKGARITGELFF. DNA for the CDR3: TGTGCCACCAGCGGAGAAAAGGGGGCCCGGATCACCGGGGAGCTGTTTTTT.

This chain joins TRBV16 and TRBJ2-3; 7 bases fit TRBD1. The junction had 18 bases not matched to a gene; V was cut back by 4 bases and J by 14 bases. The length of the CDR3 is 15 residues. Per germline, CDR1 KGHSY and CDR2 FQNENV. The CDR3 spells CASSPQGGRSEKLYF. CDR3 DNA: TGTGCCAGCAGCCCCCAAGGGGGCAGAAGCGAAAAACTGTATTTT.

The chain is built from TRBV20-1 and TRBJ2-3; D call uncertain. Germline CDR1 reads DFQATT; CDR2 reads SNEGSKA (reference sequence). The CDR3 covers 11 residues. Trimming cost V 4 bases and J 5 bases, with 7 bases left between them. CDR3 sequence: CSATRRDTQYF. Here the CDR3 DNA reads TGCAGTGCTACCCGGAGAGATACGCAGTATTTT.

This clonotype has only a few counts. The rearrangement links TRBV28 to TRBJ2-6; no reliable D call. V was shortened by 5 bases and J by 2 bases, with 13 bases between the two germline ends. Germline loops: CDR1 MDHEN, CDR2 SYDVKM. CDR3 length: 16 residues. The CDR3 loop reads CASSNRVNPGANVLTF. The CDR3 DNA follows: TGTGCCAGCAGTAATAGGGTTAACCCTGGGGCCAACGTCCTGACTTTC.

With regard to this clonotype: A read error is possible here, since a much larger clone lies one base away. V is TRBV10-3 and J is TRBJ2-7; the match to TRBD1 covers 7 bases. The trim removed 0 bases at V and 6 bases at J, leaving 5 bases unmatched. This CDR3 contains 14 residues. Germline-derived CDR1 and CDR2 are ENHRY and SYGVKD. The CDR3 protein is CAISESTGFGEQYF. The CDR3 DNA sequence: TGTGCCATCAGTGAGTCGACAGGGTTCGGCGAGCAGTACTTC.

The chain combines TRBV25-1 with TRBJ2-1, with TRBD1 matching 7 bases. CDR3 length equals 12 residues. J was trimmed by 10 bases and V by 6 bases; bases with no gene match: 6. Germline values: CDR1 MGHDK, CDR2 SYGVNS. The CDR3 region is CASRTGWGEQFF. The CDR3 DNA reads TGTGCCAGCAGGACAGGGTGGGGCGAGCAGTTCTTC.

This clonotype was found many times. CDR3 residues: CASSSGTSGVRNIQYF. Here the CDR3 DNA reads TGTGCCAGCAGCTCCGGGACTAGCGGGGTGAGGAACATTCAGTACTTC. The chain uses TRBV5-6 and TRBJ2-4; TRBD2 aligns across 13 bases. J lost 7 bases, V lost 3 bases, and 7 bases had no gene match. The CDR3 has 16 residues. Germline V CDR1 and CDR2: SGHDT, YYEEEE.

A few counts support this clonotype. This sequence joins TRBV29-1 and TRBJ1-2, with 9 bases matching TRBD1. Trimming removed 1 base from V and 8 bases from J; junction bases left unmatched: 5. The CDR3 extends over 13 amino acids. Germline V lookup: CDR1 SQVTM, CDR2 ANQGSEA. The CDR3 nucleotides read TGCAGCGTTGAAGTACAGGGGGCGGAGGGCTACACCTTC. It codes for CSVEVQGAEGYTF.

There are a few counts of this clonotype. The genes are TRBV5-1 and TRBJ2-1, with 7 bases aligning to TRBD1. This CDR3 has 16 residues. V was clipped by 4 bases and J by 4 bases; unmatched bases: 11. CDR1 and CDR2 from the germline V gene are SGHRS and YFSETQ. The CDR3 protein is CASSRGDGTAYNEQFF. The CDR3 nucleotides are TGCGCCAGCAGCAGAGGGGACGGGACAGCGTACAATGAGCAGTTCTTC.

The chain employs TRBV15 and TRBJ2-2; 7 positions match TRBD1. With V trimmed by 4 bases and J by 2 bases, 4 bases remained unmatched. The CDR3 is made up of 15 amino acids. Germline values: CDR1 LNHNV, CDR2 YYDKDF (reference sequence). In DNA form, the CDR3 reads TGTGCCACCAGCACCGGGACAGCTAACACCGGGGAGCTGTTTTTT. This codes for CATSTGTANTGELFF.

There are a few counts of this clonotype. The V and J genes are TRBV6-4 and TRBJ1-2; weak D call: TRBD1 (6 bases). V was clipped by 6 bases and J by 7 bases, with 15 bases between them. Germline-derived CDR1 and CDR2 are MRHNA and SNTAGT. CDR3 length: 13 residues. The CDR3 spells CASRGHHDCGYTF. CDR3 nucleotides: TGTGCCAGCAGGGGACATCATGACTGTGGCTACACCTTC.

The V and J genes are TRBV2 and TRBJ2-5; D possibly uses TRBD1 or TRBD2 (5 bases each). V lost 6 bases and J 5 bases, leaving 13 bases between the germline ends. CDR3 length: 13 residues. Germline V gene data show CDR1 as SNHLY and CDR2 as FYNNEI. CDR3 bases: TGTGCCAGCAGGGTGGGGGTCGGCGAGACCCAGTACTTC. It yields the protein CASRVGVGETQYF.

This clonotype was counted between two and nine times. The rearrangement links TRBV6-2 or TRBV6-3 to TRBJ1-1; 7 nucleotides agree with TRBD1. The length of the CDR3 is 16 residues. Germline loops: CDR1 MNHEY, CDR2 SVGEGT. V gave up 2 bases and J gave up 1 base; unmatched junction bases: 7. The chain's CDR3 is CASSYPDRAGNTEAFF. CDR3 coding DNA: TGTGCCAGCAGTTACCCAGACAGGGCGGGGAACACTGAAGCTTTCTTT.

This clonotype has just a few counts. The rearrangement links TRBV2 to TRBJ1-5; D gene unclear. Trimming shortened V by 0 bases and J by 6 bases, and 9 bases separated the two germline ends. Germline V CDR1 and CDR2: SNHLY, FYNNEI. The length of the CDR3 is 14 residues. CDR3 amino acids: CASSEARYLQPQHF. For the CDR3, the DNA is TGTGCCAGCAGTGAAGCAAGGTACCTTCAGCCCCAGCATTTT. Drawing the rest from reference TRBV2 and TRBJ1-5, the complete variable domain is EPEVTQTPSHQVTQMGQEVILRCVPISNHLYFYWYRQILGQKVEFLVSFYNNEISEKSEIFDDQFSVERPDGSNFTLKIRSTKLEDSAMYFCASSEARYLQPQHFGDGTRLSIL.

As regards this clonotype: A much larger clone lies one base from this, so it may be a read error. This sequence joins TRBV29-1 and TRBJ2-1; no firm D call. This CDR3 contains 14 residues. Trimming removed 5 bases at V and 10 bases at J, with 21 bases between. Germline V gene lookup returns CDR1 SQVTM and CDR2 ANQGSEA. The CDR3 loop reads CSVKSARSSYEQFF. As DNA, the CDR3 is TGCAGCGTTAAGTCCGCGCGAAGCTCCTACGAGCAGTTCTTC.

CDR3 protein: CAIRTGEYGYTF. In nucleotides, the CDR3 is TGTGCCATCAGGACTGGAGAGTATGGCTACACCTTC. V is TRBV10-3 and J is TRBJ1-2; D is ambiguous. The germline gives CDR1 ENHRY, CDR2 SYGVKD. V gave up 6 bases and J gave up 5 bases, with 10 bases separating them. CDR3 length equals 12 residues.

As DNA, the CDR3 is TGTGCCAGCAGCCCTTCCGGGACACAGATCGTAGTCTATGGCTACACCTTC. Protein product: CASSPSGTQIVVYGYTF. The V call is TRBV5-4, the J call TRBJ1-2; perhaps TRBD1 as D (6 bases). Germline assignment: CDR1 SGHNT and CDR2 YYREEE (reference sequence). The length of the CDR3 is 17 residues. V lost 4 bases, J lost 4 bases, and 23 bases lay in between.

This clonotype was counted a few times. This chain connects TRBV19 to TRBJ2-5; 7 bases are a match to TRBD1. The better agreement between TRBJ2-7 and the DNA end casts doubt on the J call. The CDR3 consists of 13 residues. The V gene's germline CDR1 is LNHDA and CDR2 SQIVND (reference sequence). Here the CDR3 reads CASSIKTGLEQYF. For the CDR3, the DNA is TGTGCCAGTAGTATAAAGACAGGGCTCGAGCAGTACTTC.

This clonotype appeared a few times. The chain joins TRBV25-1 to TRBJ2-1; TRBD2 matches at 11 bases. Germline CDR1 is MGHDK and CDR2 is SYGVNS. The trim removed 2 bases at V and 8 bases at J, leaving 8 bases unmatched. The CDR3 loop spans 16 amino acids. The CDR3 reads CASSETLAGGVDEQFF. Written as DNA, the CDR3 is TGTGCCAGCAGTGAAACGCTAGCGGGAGGAGTGGATGAGCAGTTCTTC.

This clonotype has a handful of counts. The chain couples TRBV4-2 to TRBJ2-3; D is uncertain. This CDR3 is built from 16 residues. V lost 0 bases to trimming and J lost 2 bases, with 12 bases between them. The germline gives CDR1 LGHNA, CDR2 YNFKEQ. Written as DNA, the CDR3 is TGTGCCAGCAGCCAAGAGTCTGGTGGCTACACAGATACGCAGTATTTT. Residues: CASSQESGGYTDTQYF.

Many counts were recorded for this clonotype. The chain employs TRBV12-3 or TRBV12-4 and TRBJ2-7; 9 bases are shared with TRBD1. V shed 5 bases, J shed 2 bases, and the junction held 10 bases outside the gene matches. The CDR3 length is 16 residues. For the CDR3, the DNA is TGTGCCAGCAGTCTGAACAGGGGGCGCGGGGCCTACGAGCAGTACTTC. Its protein is CASSLNRGRGAYEQYF.

The rearrangement joins TRBV20-1 to TRBJ2-1, with D unresolved. TRBJ2-7 matches the DNA end more closely, so the J call is doubtful. This CDR3 region has 12 residues. The germline V gene encodes CDR1 DFQATT and CDR2 SNEGSKA (reference sequence). CDR3 nucleotides: TGCAGTGCTAGAGTCCAGAACAATGAGCAGTACTTC. It specifies CSARVQNNEQYF.

This clonotype was picked up many times. The DNA of the CDR3 is TGTGCCAGCAGTACGAGGGGCGAAAGGTATCAGCCCCAGCATTTT. Its translation: CASSTRGERYQPQHF. The genes are TRBV6-5 and TRBJ1-5; TRBD1 might be the D (5 bases). V was pared by 5 bases and J by 5 bases, with 16 bases between. CDR3 size: 15 residues. The germline CDR1 and CDR2 sequences are MNHEY and SVGAGI.

CDR3: CASSLFPTGIEEAFF. The CDR3 nucleotides are TGTGCCAGCAGTCTGTTCCCGACAGGAATAGAGGAAGCTTTCTTT. This chain connects TRBV2 to TRBJ1-1, with D tentatively TRBD1 (6 bases). The CDR3 totals 15 residues. Trimming took off 5 bases at V and 8 bases at J, with 21 bases between the two ends. Germline CDR1 SNHLY, CDR2 FYNNEI.

The chain combines TRBV28 with TRBJ1-2, with 7 bases lining up with TRBD1. V lost 4 bases, J lost 5 bases, and 13 bases stayed unmatched. The CDR3 loop spans 16 amino acids. In germline, CDR1 is MDHEN, CDR2 SYDVKM. The CDR3 DNA sequence: TGTGCCAGCAGTTCCCCCTCCTTGACAGGGAGTTATGGCTACACCTTC. Its protein product is CASSSPSLTGSYGYTF.

The CDR3 region has the DNA TGCAGTGCTAGAGGGGACATGCTAGATTATAATTCACCCCTCCACTTT. Its protein product is CSARGDMLDYNSPLHF. This rearrangement joins TRBV20-1 to TRBJ1-6, with D perhaps TRBD1 (6 bases). This CDR3 contains 16 residues. CDR1 is DFQATT, CDR2 SNEGSKA, per germline (reference sequence). Trimming removed 1 base at V and 4 bases at J, with 14 bases between.